Shown below are 13 T cell receptor beta chains from a single sample sequenced in a study of shared clonotypes between healthy human individuals. Using immunoSEQ multiplex PCR, the repertoire was profiled, and TCRdb retains in-frame clones only, with some absent. The sample contains fewer than 3 million clones, around 90% of which appear only once. Sequences were obtained from naive CD4+ T cells from PBMCs. Noted subset: CD45RA+ positively selected. The receptors come from a man younger than 35 in good health. Some clones in this sample may be carry-over from other donors' samples.

The J gene is TRBJ1-1, the V gene TRBV11-3; no firm D call. The CDR3 is made up of 14 amino acids. Germline V gene sequence: CDR1 SGHNT, CDR2 YENEEA. Trimming removed 1 base at V and 1 base at J, with 7 bases between. The CDR3 is CASSLAGENTEAFF. CDR3 in DNA: TGTGCCAGCAGCTTAGCCGGGGAGAACACTGAAGCTTTCTTT.

V is TRBV28 and J is TRBJ1-5; 8 nucleotides agree with TRBD1. CDR3 length: 14 residues. Germline CDR1 is MDHEN and CDR2 is SYDVKM. J was trimmed by 7 bases and V by 6 bases; bases with no gene match: 8. CDR3 loop: CASSVRQGHQPQHF. The CDR3 DNA is TGTGCCAGCAGCGTCCGACAGGGGCACCAGCCCCAGCATTTT.

The J gene is TRBJ1-4, the V gene TRBV2; 10 bases are a match to TRBD1. The CDR3 covers 15 residues. CDR1 and CDR2 from the germline V gene are SNHLY and FYNNEI. Trimming removed 6 bases from V and 4 bases from J; junction bases left unmatched: 5. Written as DNA, the CDR3 is TGTGCCAGCAGAGACCGGACAGGGGGTAATGAAAAACTGTTTTTT. Protein: CASRDRTGGNEKLFF.

The chain joins TRBV10-2 to TRBJ2-2, with 7 nucleotides matching TRBD1. The germline V gene encodes CDR1 WSHSY and CDR2 SAAADI. The CDR3 consists of 15 residues. The junction had 6 bases not matched to a gene; V was cut back by 7 bases and J by 1 base. The CDR3 DNA reads as TGCGCCAGCAATACCGGGACAGTGAACACCGGGGAGCTGTTTTTT. Its translation: CASNTGTVNTGELFF.

The chain combines TRBV28 with TRBJ1-5, with D perhaps TRBD1 (5 bases). This CDR3 is 15 amino acids long. Trimming left V 6 bases short and J 0 bases short, with 12 bases between. Germline V CDR1 and CDR2: MDHEN, SYDVKM. The CDR3, as DNA: TGTGCCAGCAGCCCGGGGGTATATAGCAATCAGCCCCAGCATTTT. This translates into CASSPGVYSNQPQHF.

The chain links TRBV28 to TRBJ1-4, with a possible D match to TRBD1 (5 bases). This CDR3 is built from 15 residues. Germline CDR1 reads MDHEN; CDR2 reads SYDVKM. With 5 bases removed from V and 1 base from J, the gap between germline ends came to 11 bases. In nucleotides, the CDR3 is TGTGCCAGCAGTGGCGGTGGGGGAACTAATGAAAAACTGTTTTTT. Its translation: CASSGGGGTNEKLFF.

V gene TRBV9 combines with J gene TRBJ2-2; D gene ambiguous. This CDR3 has 16 amino acids. Per the germline V gene, CDR1 is SGDLS and CDR2 is YYNGEE. V lost 0 bases and J 3 bases, leaving 12 bases between the germline ends. CDR3: CASSVVGQPYTGELFF. In nucleotides, the CDR3 is TGTGCCAGCAGCGTAGTCGGGCAGCCATACACCGGGGAGCTGTTTTTT.

As regards this clone: At the DNA level, this CDR3 is encoded by other sequences in the same sample as well. The V gene is TRBV7-2, the J gene TRBJ1-2; 9 bases map to TRBD1. The CDR3 is 14 amino acids. The V and J ends lost 5 bases and 5 bases, in that order; junction bases with no gene match: 6. Germline V gene lookup returns CDR1 SGHTA and CDR2 FQGNSA. The DNA for the CDR3 is TGTGCCAGCAGCCCCCGACAGGGGGTTTATGGCTACACCTTC. It translates to CASSPRQGVYGYTF. The whole variable domain, remainder taken from reference TRBV7-2 and TRBJ1-2, is GAGVSQSPSNKVTEKGKDVELRCDPISGHTALYWYRQSLGQGLEFLIYFQGNSAPDKSGLPSDRFSAERTGGSVSTLTIQRTQQEDSAVYLCASSPRQGVYGYTFGSGTRLTVV.

The chain joins TRBV15 to TRBJ1-4; TRBD1 matches at 7 bases. V gave up 4 bases and J gave up 6 bases; unmatched junction bases: 8. Germline lookup yields CDR1 LNHNV and CDR2 YYDKDF (reference sequence). This CDR3 has 15 residues. CDR3 in DNA: TGTGCCACCAGCAAGAAGGGGGCCTGGGATGAAAAACTGTTTTTT. Translated, it gives CATSKKGAWDEKLFF. Using reference TRBV15 and TRBJ1-4 for the parts outside the CDR3, the full variable domain is DAMVIQNPRYQVTQFGKPVTLSCSQTLNHNVMYWYQQKSSQAPKLLFHYYDKDFNNEADTPDNFQSRRPNTSFCFLDIRSPGLGDTAMYLCATSKKGAWDEKLFFGSGTQLSVL.

As for this clone: This sample also contains other DNA sequences that code for the same CDR3. The chain combines TRBV28 with TRBJ2-7, with D unresolved. The CDR3 has 12 residues. Germline values: CDR1 MDHEN, CDR2 SYDVKM. V was pared by 7 bases and J by 1 base, with 8 bases between. CDR3 loop: CASTPRSYEQYF. The CDR3 DNA sequence: TGTGCCAGCACCCCCCGATCCTACGAGCAGTACTTC.

The chain employs TRBV6-1 and TRBJ2-5; 8 bases map to TRBD1. V gave up 11 bases and J gave up 5 bases; unmatched junction bases: 13. Looked up from germline, CDR1 is MNHNS and CDR2 is SASEGT. The CDR3 has 14 amino acids. CDR3 loop: CAGHDRGRSETQYF. The CDR3 DNA sequence: TGTGCCGGACATGACAGGGGAAGATCGGAGACCCAGTACTTC.

The genes are TRBV28 and TRBJ2-7; possible D gene TRBD2, 5 bases. This CDR3 is 11 amino acids long. The germline V and J ends were trimmed by 7 bases and 7 bases, with 11 bases remaining between them. Germline loops: CDR1 MDHEN, CDR2 SYDVKM. The CDR3 reads CASIGEGEQYF. The CDR3 DNA reads TGTGCCAGCATCGGGGAAGGGGAGCAGTACTTC.

The rearrangement joins TRBV13 to TRBJ2-7, with 7 nucleotides matching TRBD1. After removal of 3 bases from V and 7 bases from J, the junction contained 6 bases not matched to a gene. The CDR3 length is 13 residues. The germline V gene encodes CDR1 PRHDT and CDR2 FYEKMQ (reference sequence). DNA of the CDR3: TGTGCCAGCAGCTTCCACAGGGGTGGGGAGCAGTACTTC. Amino acid sequence: CASSFHRGGEQYF.